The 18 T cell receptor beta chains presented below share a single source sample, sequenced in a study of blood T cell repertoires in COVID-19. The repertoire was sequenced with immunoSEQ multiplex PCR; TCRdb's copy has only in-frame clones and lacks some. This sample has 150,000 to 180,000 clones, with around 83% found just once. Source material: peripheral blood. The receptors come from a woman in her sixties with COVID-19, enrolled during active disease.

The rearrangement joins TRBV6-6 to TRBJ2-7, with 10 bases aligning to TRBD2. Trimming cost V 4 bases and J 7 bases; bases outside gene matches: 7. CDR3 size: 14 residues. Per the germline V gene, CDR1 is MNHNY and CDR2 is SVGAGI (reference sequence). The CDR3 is CASSSSGGAREQYV. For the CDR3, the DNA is TGTGCCAGCAGTTCGAGCGGGGGGGCGCGGGAGCAGTACGTC.

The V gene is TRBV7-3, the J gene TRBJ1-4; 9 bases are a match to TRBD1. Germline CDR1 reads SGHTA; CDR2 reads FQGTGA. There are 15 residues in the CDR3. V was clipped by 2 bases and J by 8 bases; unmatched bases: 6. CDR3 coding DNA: TGTGCCAGCAGCTTATCCGGGGACAGGGTGGAAAAACTGTTTTTT. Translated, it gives CASSLSGDRVEKLFF.

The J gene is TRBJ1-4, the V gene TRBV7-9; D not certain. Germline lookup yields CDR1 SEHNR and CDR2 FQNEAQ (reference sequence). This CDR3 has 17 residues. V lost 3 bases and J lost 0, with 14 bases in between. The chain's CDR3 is CASSFLQPFATNEKLFF. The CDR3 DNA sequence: TGTGCCAGCAGCTTTTTACAGCCTTTTGCAACTAATGAAAAACTGTTTTTT.

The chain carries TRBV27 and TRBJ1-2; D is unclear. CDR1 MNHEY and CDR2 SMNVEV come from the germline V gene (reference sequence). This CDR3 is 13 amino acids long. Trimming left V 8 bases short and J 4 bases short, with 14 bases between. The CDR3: CASGEPPTYGYTF. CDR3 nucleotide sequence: TGTGCCAGCGGGGAGCCGCCTACCTATGGCTACACCTTC.

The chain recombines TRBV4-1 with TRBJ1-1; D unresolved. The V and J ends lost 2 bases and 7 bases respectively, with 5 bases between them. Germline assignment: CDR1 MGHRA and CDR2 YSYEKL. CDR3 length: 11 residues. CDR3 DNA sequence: TGCGCCAGCAGCCAATCCCGTGAAGCTTTCTTT. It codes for CASSQSREAFF.

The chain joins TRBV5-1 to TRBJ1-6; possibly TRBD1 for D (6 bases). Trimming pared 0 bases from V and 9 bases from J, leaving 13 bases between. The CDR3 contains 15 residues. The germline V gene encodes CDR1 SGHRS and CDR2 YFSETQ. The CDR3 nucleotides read TGCGCCAGCAGCTTGGACGGACAGTCCACTTCACCCCTCCACTTT. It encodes CASSLDGQSTSPLHF. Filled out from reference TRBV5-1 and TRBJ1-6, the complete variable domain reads KAGVTQTPRYLIKTRGQQVTLSCSPISGHRSVSWYQQTPGQGLQFLFEYFSETQRNKGNFPGRFSGRQFSNSRSEMNVSTLELGDSALYLCASSLDGQSTSPLHFGNGTRLTVT.

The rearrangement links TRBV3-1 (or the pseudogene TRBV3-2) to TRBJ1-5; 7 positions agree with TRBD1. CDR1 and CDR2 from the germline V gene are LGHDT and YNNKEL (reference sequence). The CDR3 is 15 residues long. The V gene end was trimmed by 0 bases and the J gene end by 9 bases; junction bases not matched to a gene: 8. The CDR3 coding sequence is TGTGCCAGCAGCCAAGATTTAGACAGGGAAAGGCCCCAGCATTTT. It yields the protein CASSQDLDRERPQHF.

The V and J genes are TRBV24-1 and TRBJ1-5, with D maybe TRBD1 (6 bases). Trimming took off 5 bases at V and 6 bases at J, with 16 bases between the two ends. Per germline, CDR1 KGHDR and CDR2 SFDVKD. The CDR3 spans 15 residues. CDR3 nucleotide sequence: TGTGCCACCAGTGCCAAAGAGGGGGGGGGTCAGCCCCAGCATTTT. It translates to CATSAKEGGGQPQHF.

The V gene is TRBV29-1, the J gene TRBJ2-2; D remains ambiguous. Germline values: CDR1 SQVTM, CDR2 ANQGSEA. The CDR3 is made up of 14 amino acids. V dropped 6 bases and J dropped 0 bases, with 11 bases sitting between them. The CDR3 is CSVETPANTGELFF. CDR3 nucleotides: TGCAGCGTCGAGACACCGGCGAACACCGGGGAGCTGTTTTTT.

In nucleotides, the CDR3 is TGTGCCAGCAGCGTAAGTACAGGGGACGGAAGCTCCTACAATGAGCAGTTCTTC. Translating gives CASSVSTGDGSSYNEQFF. The chain employs TRBV9 and TRBJ2-1, with TRBD1 identical over 7 bases. Trimming removed 1 base from V and 0 bases from J; junction bases left unmatched: 10. The CDR3 has 18 residues. From germline, CDR1 is SGDLS and CDR2 YYNGEE.

This CDR3 reads CASSNQGGSYEQYF. DNA of the CDR3: TGTGCCAGCAGTAACCAGGGGGGCTCCTACGAGCAGTACTTC. The V and J genes are TRBV2 and TRBJ2-7, with D possibly matching TRBD1 (7 bases). The germline CDR1 and CDR2 sequences are SNHLY and FYNNEI. The CDR3 covers 14 residues. V shed 5 bases and J shed 0 bases, with 11 bases lying between them.

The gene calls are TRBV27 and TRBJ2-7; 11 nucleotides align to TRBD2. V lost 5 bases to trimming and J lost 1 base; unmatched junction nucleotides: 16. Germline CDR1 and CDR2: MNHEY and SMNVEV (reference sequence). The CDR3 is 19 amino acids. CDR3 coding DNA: TGTGCCAGCAGTAGTCGCGGGACTAGCGGTGTCTTGGGATCCTACGAGCAGTACTTC. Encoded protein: CASSSRGTSGVLGSYEQYF.

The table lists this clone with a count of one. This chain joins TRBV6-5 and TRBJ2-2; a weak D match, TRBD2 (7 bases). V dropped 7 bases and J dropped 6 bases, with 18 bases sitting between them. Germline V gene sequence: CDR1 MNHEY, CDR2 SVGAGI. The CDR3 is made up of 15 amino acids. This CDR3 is CASTPQGGASGELFF. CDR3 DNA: TGTGCCAGCACCCCCCAAGGGGGGGCATCCGGGGAGCTGTTTTTT.

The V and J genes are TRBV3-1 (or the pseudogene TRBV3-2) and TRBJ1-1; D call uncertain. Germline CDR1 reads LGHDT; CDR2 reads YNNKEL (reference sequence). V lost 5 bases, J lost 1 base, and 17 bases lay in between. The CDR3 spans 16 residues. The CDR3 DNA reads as TGTGCCAGCAGCTTAATCTTGGGTTCGGGGAACACTGAAGCTTTCTTT. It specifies CASSLILGSGNTEAFF.

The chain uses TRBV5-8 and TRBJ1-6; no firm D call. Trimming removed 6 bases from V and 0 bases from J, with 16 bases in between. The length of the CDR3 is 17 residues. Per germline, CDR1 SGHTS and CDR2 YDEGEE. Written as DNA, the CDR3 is TGTGCCAGCACCCATTGGGCGTCCTACTCCTATAATTCACCCCTCCACTTT. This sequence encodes CASTHWASYSYNSPLHF.

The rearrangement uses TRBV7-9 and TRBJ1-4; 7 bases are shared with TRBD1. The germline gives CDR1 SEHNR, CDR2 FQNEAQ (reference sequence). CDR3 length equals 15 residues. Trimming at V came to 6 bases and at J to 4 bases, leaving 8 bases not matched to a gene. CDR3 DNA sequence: TGTGCCAGCAGAACACCGGGACAGAATAATGAAAAACTGTTTTTT. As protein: CASRTPGQNNEKLFF.

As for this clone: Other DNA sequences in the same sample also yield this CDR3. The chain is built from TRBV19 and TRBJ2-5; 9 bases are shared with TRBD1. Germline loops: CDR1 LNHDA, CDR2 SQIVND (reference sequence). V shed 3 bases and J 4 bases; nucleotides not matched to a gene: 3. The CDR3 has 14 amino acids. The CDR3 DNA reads TGTGCCAGTAGTATGGGACAGGGAAGAGAGACCCAGTACTTC. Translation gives CASSMGQGRETQYF.

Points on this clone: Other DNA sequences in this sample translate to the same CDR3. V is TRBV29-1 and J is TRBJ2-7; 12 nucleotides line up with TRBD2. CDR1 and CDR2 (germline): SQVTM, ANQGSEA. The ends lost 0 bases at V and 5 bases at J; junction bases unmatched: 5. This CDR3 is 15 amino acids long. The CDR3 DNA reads TGCAGCGTTGAAGATCCTCTAGCGGGAGGGAACGAGCAGTACTTC. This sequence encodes CSVEDPLAGGNEQYF.